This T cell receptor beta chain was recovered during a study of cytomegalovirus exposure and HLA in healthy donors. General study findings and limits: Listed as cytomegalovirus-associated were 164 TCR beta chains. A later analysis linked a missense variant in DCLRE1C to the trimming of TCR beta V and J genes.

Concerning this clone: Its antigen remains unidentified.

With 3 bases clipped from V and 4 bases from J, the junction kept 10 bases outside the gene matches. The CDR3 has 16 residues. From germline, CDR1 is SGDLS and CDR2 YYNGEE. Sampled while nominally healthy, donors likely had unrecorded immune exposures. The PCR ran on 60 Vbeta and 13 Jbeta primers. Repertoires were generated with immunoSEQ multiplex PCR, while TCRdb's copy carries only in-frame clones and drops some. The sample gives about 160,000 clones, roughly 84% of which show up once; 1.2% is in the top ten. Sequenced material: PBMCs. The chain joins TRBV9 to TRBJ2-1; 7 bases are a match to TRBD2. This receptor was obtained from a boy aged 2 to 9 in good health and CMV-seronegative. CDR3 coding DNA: TGTGCCAGCAGCGGATCTAGCGGCCGCTCTTACAATGAGCAGTTCTTC. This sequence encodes CASSGSSGRSYNEQFF.